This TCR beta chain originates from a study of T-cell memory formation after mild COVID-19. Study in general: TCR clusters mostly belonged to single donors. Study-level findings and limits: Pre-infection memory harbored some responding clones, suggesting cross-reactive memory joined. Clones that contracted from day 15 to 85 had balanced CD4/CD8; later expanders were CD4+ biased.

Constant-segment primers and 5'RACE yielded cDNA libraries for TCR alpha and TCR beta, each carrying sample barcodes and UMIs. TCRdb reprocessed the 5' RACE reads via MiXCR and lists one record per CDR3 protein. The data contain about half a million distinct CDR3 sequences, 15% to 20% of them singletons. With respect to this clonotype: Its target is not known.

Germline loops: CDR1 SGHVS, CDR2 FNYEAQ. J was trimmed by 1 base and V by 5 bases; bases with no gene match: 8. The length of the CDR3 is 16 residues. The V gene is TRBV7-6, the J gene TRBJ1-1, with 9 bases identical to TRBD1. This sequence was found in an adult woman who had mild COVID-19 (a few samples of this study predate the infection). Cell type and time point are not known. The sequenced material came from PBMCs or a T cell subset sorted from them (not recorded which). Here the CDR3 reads CASSLIQGAWNTEAFF. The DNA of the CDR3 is TGTGCCAGCAGCCTCATACAGGGGGCTTGGAACACTGAAGCTTTCTTT.